The 2 T cell receptor beta chains below were found in one sample sequenced in a study of Ad26.COV2.S vaccination and SARS-CoV-2 variants. The treatment here: around 19 received Ad26.COV2.S at low or high dose, single or two shots; several received placebo; per-sample allocation not given. Samples came from day 63 after the first vaccine or placebo injection. Clones were sequenced by immunoSEQ multiplex PCR, and TCRdb holds only the in-frame ones, with some missing. The sample carries roughly 500,000 clones, about 83% recorded once. Source: peripheral blood, taken in a trial of Ad26.COV2.S vaccine versus placebo. Every receptor here comes from a person aged 18-65 years who received the Ad26.COV2.S COVID-19 vaccine or a placebo.

The chain joins TRBV5-1 to TRBJ1-2, with a possible D match to TRBD1 (5 bases). Trimming left V 4 bases short and J 2 bases short, with 15 bases between. This CDR3 has 15 residues. The germline gives CDR1 SGHRS, CDR2 YFSETQ. The CDR3 reads CASSLDGAQNYGYTF. The CDR3 region has the DNA TGCGCCAGCAGCCTAGACGGGGCGCAGAACTATGGCTACACCTTC. Looking up the rest from reference TRBV5-1 and TRBJ1-2 gives the full variable domain: KAGVTQTPRYLIKTRGQQVTLSCSPISGHRSVSWYQQTPGQGLQFLFEYFSETQRNKGNFPGRFSGRQFSNSRSEMNVSTLELGDSALYLCASSLDGAQNYGYTFGSGTRLTVV.

The chain is built from TRBV9 and TRBJ2-5; possibly TRBD1 for D (7 bases). V shed 4 bases and J shed 4 bases, with 11 bases lying between them. There are 13 residues in the CDR3. Germline values: CDR1 SGDLS, CDR2 YYNGEE. Here the CDR3 reads CASSIQGGETQYF. The CDR3 bases are TGTGCCAGCAGCATTCAGGGGGGAGAGACCCAGTACTTC.